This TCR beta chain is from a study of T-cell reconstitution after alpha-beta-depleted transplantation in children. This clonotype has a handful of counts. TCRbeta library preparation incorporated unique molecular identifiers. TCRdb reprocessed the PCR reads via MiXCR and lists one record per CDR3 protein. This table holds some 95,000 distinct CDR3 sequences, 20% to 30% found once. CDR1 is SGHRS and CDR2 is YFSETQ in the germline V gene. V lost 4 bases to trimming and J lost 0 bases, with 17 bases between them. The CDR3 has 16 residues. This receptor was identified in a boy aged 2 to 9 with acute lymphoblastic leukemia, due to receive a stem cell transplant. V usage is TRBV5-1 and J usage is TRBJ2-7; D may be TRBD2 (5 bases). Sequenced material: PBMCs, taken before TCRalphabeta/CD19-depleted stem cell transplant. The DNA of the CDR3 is TGCGCCAGCAGCGTCTTTCGCCCGGGGAGCTCCTACGAGCAGTACTTC. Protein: CASSVFRPGSSYEQYF.